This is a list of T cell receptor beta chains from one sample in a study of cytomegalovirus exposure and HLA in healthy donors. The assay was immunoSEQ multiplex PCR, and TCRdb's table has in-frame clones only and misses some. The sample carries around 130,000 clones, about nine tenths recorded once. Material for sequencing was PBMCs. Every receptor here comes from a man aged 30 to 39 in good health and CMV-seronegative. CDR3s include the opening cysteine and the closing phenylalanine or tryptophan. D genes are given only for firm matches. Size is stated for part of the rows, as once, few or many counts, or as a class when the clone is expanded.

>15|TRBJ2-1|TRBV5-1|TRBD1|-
TGCGCCAGCAGCGGACAGGGGACAGGGTTGGATGAGCAGTTCTTC
CASSGQGTGLDEQFF
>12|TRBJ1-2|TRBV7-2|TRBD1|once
TGTGCCAGCAGCCCCAGGGGGAATGGCTACACCTTC
CASSPRGNGYTF
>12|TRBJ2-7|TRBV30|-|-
TGTGCCTGGAGCGAGCTTTCCTACGAGCAGTACTTC
CAWSELSYEQYF
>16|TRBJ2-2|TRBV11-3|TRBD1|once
TGTGCCAGCAGCTTTGCCGGGACAGGGAATACCGGAGAGCTGTTTTTT
CASSFAGTGNTGELFF
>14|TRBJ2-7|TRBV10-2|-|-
TGCGCCAGCCTTGGGGCAGGCACCTCCTACGAGCAGTACTTC
CASLGAGTSYEQYF
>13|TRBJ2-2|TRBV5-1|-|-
TGCGCCAGCAGCACGGGACTCACCGGGGAGCTGTTTTTT
CASSTGLTGELFF
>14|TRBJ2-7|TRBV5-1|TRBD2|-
TGCGCCAGCAGCCAACTAGCGGACTCCTACGAGCAGTACTTC
CASSQLADSYEQYF
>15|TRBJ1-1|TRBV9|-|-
TGTGCCAGCAGCGTAGTGGGCCAGGGAAGAACTGAAGCTTTCTTT
CASSVVGQGRTEAFF
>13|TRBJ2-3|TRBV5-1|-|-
TGCGCCAGCCAGGGTAGCTCTGGGGATACGCAGTATTTT
CASQGSSGDTQYF
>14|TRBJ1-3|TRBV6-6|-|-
TGTGCCAGCAGTTACGGGAGCTCTGGAAACACCATATATTTT
CASSYGSSGNTIYF
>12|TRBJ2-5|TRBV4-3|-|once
TGCGCCAGCAGCCAAGTTGGTGGGCCCCAGTACTTC
CASSQVGGPQYF
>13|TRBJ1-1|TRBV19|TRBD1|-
TGTGCCAGTAGCAGGACAGGGGGCACTGAAGCTTTCTTT
CASSRTGGTEAFF
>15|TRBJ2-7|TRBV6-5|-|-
TGTGCCAGCAGTTACTCCTCGGATAGCCCCTACGAGCAGTACTTC
CASSYSSDSPYEQYF
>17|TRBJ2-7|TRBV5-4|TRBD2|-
TGTGCCAGCAGCCAAACTAGCGGGAGCCTCTTTACTGGCGAGCAGTACTTC
CASSQTSGSLFTGEQYF
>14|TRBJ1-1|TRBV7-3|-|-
TGTGCCAGCAGCTTAAACAGCATGAACACTGAAGCTTTCTTT
CASSLNSMNTEAFF
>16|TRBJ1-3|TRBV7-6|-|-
TGTGCCAGCAGCTTAGCTAGAGCCGACTCTGGAAACACCATATATTTT
CASSLARADSGNTIYF
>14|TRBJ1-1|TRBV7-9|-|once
TGTGCCAGCAGCTTTAGCAGGGGACACACTGAAGCTTTCTTT
CASSFSRGHTEAFF
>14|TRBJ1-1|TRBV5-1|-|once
TGCGCCAGCAACACCCTCGCGGGGAACACTGAAGCTTTCTTT
CASNTLAGNTEAFF
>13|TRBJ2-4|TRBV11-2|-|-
TGTGCCAGCGTGGGGGGTGCCAAAAACATTCAGTACTTC
CASVGGAKNIQYF
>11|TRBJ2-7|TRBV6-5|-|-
TGTGCCAGCAGTTACTATAGCGAGCAGTACTTC
CASSYYSEQYF
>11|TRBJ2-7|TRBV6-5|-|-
TGTGCCAGCAGACTCCTTTCCGAGCAGTACTTC
CASRLLSEQYF
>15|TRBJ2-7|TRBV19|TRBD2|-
TGTGCCAGTAGTTCCTGGACTAGCGGGAGAAACGAGCAGTACTTC
CASSSWTSGRNEQYF
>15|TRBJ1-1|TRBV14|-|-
TGTGCCAGCAGCCCGCGGGGAGGCAGGCCTTTATGGGCTTTCTTT
CASSPRGGRPLWAFF
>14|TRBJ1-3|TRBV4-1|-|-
TGCGCCAGCAGCCAACTCAGGGTTGGAAACACCATATATTTT
CASSQLRVGNTIYF
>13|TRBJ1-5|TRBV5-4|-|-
TGTGCCAGCAGCTTGGATCTAAATCAGCCCCAGCATTTT
CASSLDLNQPQHF
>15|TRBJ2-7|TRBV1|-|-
TGCACCAGCAGCCCCAGCGGGAGGGCAGCCAACGAGCAGTACTTC
CTSSPSGRAANEQYF
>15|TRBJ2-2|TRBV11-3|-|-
TGTGCCAGCAGCACCCGGGACAAGCACACCGGGGAGCTGTTTTTT
CASSTRDKHTGELFF
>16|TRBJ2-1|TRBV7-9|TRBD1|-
TGTGCCAGCAGCTTATTTGTGGGACAGTTCAACAATGAGCAGTTCTTC
CASSLFVGQFNNEQFF
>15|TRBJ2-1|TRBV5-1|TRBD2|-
TGCGCCAGCAGCTTTAGCGGGAGTGGGTACAATGAGCAGTTCTTC
CASSFSGSGYNEQFF